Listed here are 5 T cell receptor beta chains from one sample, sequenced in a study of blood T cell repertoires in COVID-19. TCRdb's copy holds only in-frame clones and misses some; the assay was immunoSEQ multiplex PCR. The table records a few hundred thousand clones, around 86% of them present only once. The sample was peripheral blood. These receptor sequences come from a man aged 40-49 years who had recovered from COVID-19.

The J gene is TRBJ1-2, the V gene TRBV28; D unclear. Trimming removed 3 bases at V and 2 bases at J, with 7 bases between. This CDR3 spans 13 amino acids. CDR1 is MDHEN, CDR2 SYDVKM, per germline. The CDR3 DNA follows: TGTGCCAGCAGTTTCGGAGCGAACTATGGCTACACCTTC. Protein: CASSFGANYGYTF.

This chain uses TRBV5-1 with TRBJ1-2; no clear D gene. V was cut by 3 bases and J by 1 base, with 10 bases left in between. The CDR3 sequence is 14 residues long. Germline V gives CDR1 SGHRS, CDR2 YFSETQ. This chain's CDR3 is CASSSLGDNYGYTF. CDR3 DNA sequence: TGCGCCAGCAGCTCCCTCGGGGATAACTATGGCTACACCTTC.

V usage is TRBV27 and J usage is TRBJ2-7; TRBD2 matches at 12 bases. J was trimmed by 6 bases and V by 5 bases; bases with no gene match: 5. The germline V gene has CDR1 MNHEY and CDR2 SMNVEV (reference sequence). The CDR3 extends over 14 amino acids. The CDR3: CASSTSGRPFEQYF. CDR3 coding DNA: TGTGCCAGCAGTACTAGCGGGAGGCCTTTCGAGCAGTACTTC.

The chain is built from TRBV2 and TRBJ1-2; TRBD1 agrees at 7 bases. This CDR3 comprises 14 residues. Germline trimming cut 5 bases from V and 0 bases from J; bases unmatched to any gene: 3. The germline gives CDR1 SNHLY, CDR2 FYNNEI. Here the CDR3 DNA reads TGTGCCAGCAGTCGACAGGGAGCTAACTATGGCTACACCTTC. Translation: CASSRQGANYGYTF.

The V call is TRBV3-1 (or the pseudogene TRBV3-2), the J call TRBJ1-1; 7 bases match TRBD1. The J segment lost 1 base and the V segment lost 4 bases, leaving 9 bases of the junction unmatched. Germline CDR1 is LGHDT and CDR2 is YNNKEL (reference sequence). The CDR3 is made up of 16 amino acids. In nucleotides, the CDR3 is TGTGCCAGCAGCCCGGAGAGGGGGCGGCCGAACACTGAAGCTTTCTTT. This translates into CASSPERGRPNTEAFF.